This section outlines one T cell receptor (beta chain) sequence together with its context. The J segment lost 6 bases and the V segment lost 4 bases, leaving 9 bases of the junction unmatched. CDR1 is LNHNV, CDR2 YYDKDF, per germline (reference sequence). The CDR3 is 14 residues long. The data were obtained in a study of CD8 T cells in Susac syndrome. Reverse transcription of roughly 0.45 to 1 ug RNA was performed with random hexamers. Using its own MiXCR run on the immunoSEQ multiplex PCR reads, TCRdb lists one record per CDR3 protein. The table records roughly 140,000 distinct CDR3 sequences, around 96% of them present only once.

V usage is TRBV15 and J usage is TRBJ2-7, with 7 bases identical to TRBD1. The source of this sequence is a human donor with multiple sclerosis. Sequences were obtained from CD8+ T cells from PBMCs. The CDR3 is CATSIRQGQGEQYF. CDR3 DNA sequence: TGTGCCACCAGCATCAGACAGGGTCAGGGCGAGCAGTACTTC. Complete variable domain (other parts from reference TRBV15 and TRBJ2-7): DAMVIQNPRYQVTQFGKPVTLSCSQTLNHNVMYWYQQKSSQAPKLLFHYYDKDFNNEADTPDNFQSRRPNTSFCFLDIRSPGLGDTAMYLCATSIRQGQGEQYFGPGTRLTVT.